The 12 T cell receptor beta chains reported below all come from one sample, sequenced in a study of CD8 T cells in ankylosing spondylitis. Broader study findings: Ankylosing spondylitis blood appeared to carry a characteristic TCR beta motif of roughly eight highly homologous variants.

What these receptors recognize is not known. TCRdb fed the 5' RACE reads into MiXCR, producing one record per CDR3 protein. The sample has about 390,000 distinct CDR3 sequences; approximately 20% are singletons. Sequences were obtained from blood, either unsorted or a sorted T cell fraction (not recorded which). These receptors all stem from a male donor with ankylosing spondylitis.

The rearrangement links TRBV7-9 to TRBJ2-5; D not resolved. CDR1 is SEHNR, CDR2 FQNEAQ, per germline (reference sequence). There are 11 residues in the CDR3. Trimming cost V 5 bases and J 4 bases, with 5 bases left between them. The CDR3 loop reads CASSEVETQYF. Here the CDR3 DNA reads TGTGCCAGCAGCGAAGTAGAGACCCAGTACTTC.

This clonotype was seen just once. V and J are TRBV2 and TRBJ2-1; 8 nucleotides match TRBD2. This CDR3 contains 19 residues. Germline loops: CDR1 SNHLY, CDR2 FYNNEI. The junction had 21 bases not matched to a gene; V was cut back by 7 bases and J by 4 bases. The CDR3 reads CASNQRGRRAGVGYNEQFF. In DNA, the CDR3 is TGTGCCAGCAATCAAAGGGGCAGGCGAGCGGGAGTAGGGTACAATGAGCAGTTCTTC.

This clonotype was found once. V and J are TRBV7-2 and TRBJ2-5; D might be TRBD1 or TRBD2, each matching 5 bases. The length of the CDR3 is 15 residues. Germline CDR1 reads SGHTA; CDR2 reads FQGNSA. V was trimmed by 4 bases and J by 4 bases, leaving 16 bases between them. This CDR3 is CASSSGRGEGETQYF. The CDR3 nucleotides are TGTGCCAGCAGCTCGGGACGGGGCGAAGGAGAGACCCAGTACTTC. Based on the CDR3 plus reference TRBV7-2 and TRBJ2-5, the full variable domain is GAGVSQSPSNKVTEKGKDVELRCDPISGHTALYWYRQSLGQGLEFLIYFQGNSAPDKSGLPSDRFSAERTGGSVSTLTIQRTQQEDSAVYLCASSSGRGEGETQYFGPGTRLLVL.

This clonotype was recorded at least ten times. The CDR3 DNA reads as TGCGCCAGCAGTTTACAGGGGGCACCCGGGGAGCTGTTTTTT. Its protein is CASSLQGAPGELFF. The chain combines TRBV5-1 with TRBJ2-2; 9 positions agree with TRBD1. Germline values: CDR1 SGHRS, CDR2 YFSETQ. V lost 5 bases to trimming and J lost 6 bases; unmatched junction nucleotides: 5. The CDR3 is 14 amino acids. Full variable domain (outside the CDR3, taken from reference TRBV5-1 and TRBJ2-2): KAGVTQTPRYLIKTRGQQVTLSCSPISGHRSVSWYQQTPGQGLQFLFEYFSETQRNKGNFPGRFSGRQFSNSRSEMNVSTLELGDSALYLCASSLQGAPGELFFGEGSRLTVL.

Only a few counts were recorded for this clonotype. The CDR3 sequence is CASKQGGTTGNEQFF. The CDR3 coding sequence is TGCGCCAGCAAGCAAGGCGGGACTACCGGCAATGAGCAGTTCTTC. V and J are TRBV5-1 and TRBJ2-1; TRBD2 agrees at 7 bases. From germline, CDR1 is SGHRS and CDR2 YFSETQ. This CDR3 comprises 15 residues. V shed 6 bases, J shed 6 bases, and the junction held 12 bases outside the gene matches. Full variable domain (missing parts from reference TRBV5-1 and TRBJ2-1): KAGVTQTPRYLIKTRGQQVTLSCSPISGHRSVSWYQQTPGQGLQFLFEYFSETQRNKGNFPGRFSGRQFSNSRSEMNVSTLELGDSALYLCASKQGGTTGNEQFFGPGTRLTVL.

This chain joins TRBV3-1 and TRBJ1-1, with a possible D match to TRBD1 (6 bases). CDR1 and CDR2 (germline): LGHDT, YNNKEL (reference sequence). Trimming took off 1 base at V and 5 bases at J, with 14 bases between the two ends. The CDR3 runs to 15 residues. CDR3: CASSQGAGEGTEAFF. The CDR3, as DNA: TGTGCCAGCAGCCAAGGCGCAGGGGAGGGGACTGAAGCTTTCTTT.

This clonotype has at least ten counts. The rearrangement joins TRBV12-3 or TRBV12-4 to TRBJ1-5, with D unresolved. The CDR3 consists of 15 residues. The V gene lost 3 bases and the J gene lost 1 base, with 10 bases spanning the gap. The CDR3 spells CASSFAGGSNQPQHF. The CDR3 DNA reads as TGTGCCAGCAGTTTTGCGGGTGGGAGCAATCAGCCCCAGCATTTT.

V usage is TRBV5-1 and J usage is TRBJ2-7, with TRBD1 as a possible D gene (7 bases). CDR1 SGHRS and CDR2 YFSETQ come from the germline V gene. The CDR3 runs 15 residues. Trimming took off 0 bases at V and 0 bases at J, with 10 bases between the two ends. The CDR3 protein is CASSLDQGGSYEQYF. CDR3 coding DNA: TGCGCCAGCAGCTTGGACCAGGGGGGCTCCTACGAGCAGTACTTC. The whole variable domain, remainder taken from reference TRBV5-1 and TRBJ2-7, is KAGVTQTPRYLIKTRGQQVTLSCSPISGHRSVSWYQQTPGQGLQFLFEYFSETQRNKGNFPGRFSGRQFSNSRSEMNVSTLELGDSALYLCASSLDQGGSYEQYFGPGTRLTVT.

V is TRBV11-2 and J is TRBJ2-2; D perhaps matches TRBD1 (6 bases). Trimming took 2 bases from V and 1 from J, leaving 11 bases between them. CDR3 length: 16 residues. Germline values: CDR1 SGHAT, CDR2 FQNNGV. The CDR3 loop reads CASSLTGHLNTGELFF. As DNA, the CDR3 is TGTGCCAGCAGCTTAACGGGACACTTGAACACCGGGGAGCTGTTTTTT.

The chain combines TRBV5-6 with TRBJ2-7; D perhaps matches TRBD2 (5 bases). Germline CDR1 is SGHDT and CDR2 is YYEEEE. Deletions cut 8 bases from V and 6 bases from J, with 9 bases between. The CDR3 contains 10 residues. CDR3 loop: CASLGGEQYF. The DNA for the CDR3 is TGTGCCAGTCTTGGAGGCGAGCAGTACTTC.

The CDR3 DNA is TGTGCCAGCAGCTTGTTTGGCAGCGTCAGCTCCTACAATGAGCAGTACTTC. It encodes CASSLFGSVSSYNEQYF. V usage is TRBV5-5 and J usage is TRBJ2-1; D unresolved. The better agreement between TRBJ2-7 and the DNA end casts doubt on the J call. The CDR3 length is 17 residues. Germline V gene lookup returns CDR1 SGHKS and CDR2 YYEKEE (reference sequence).

The V call is TRBV7-2, the J call TRBJ2-1; 8 bases are shared with TRBD2. CDR3 length: 15 amino acids. With 3 bases clipped from V and 6 bases from J, the junction kept 7 bases outside the gene matches. Germline values: CDR1 SGHTA, CDR2 FQGNSA. CDR3 loop: CASSFLVTSVNEQFF. CDR3 in DNA: TGTGCCAGCAGCTTCCTTGTGACTAGCGTCAATGAGCAGTTCTTC.